This is a list of T cell receptor beta chains from one sample in a study of T-cell memory formation after mild COVID-19. One entry per CDR3 protein, called by TCRdb with MiXCR from the 5' RACE reads. Altogether approximately 450,000 distinct CDR3 sequences are present, about 20% being singletons, with the ten largest covering 12%. Material for sequencing was PBMCs or a T cell subset sorted from them (not recorded which). Receptors were obtained from an adult woman who had mild COVID-19 (a few samples of this study predate the infection). Cell type and time point are not known. Both conserved end residues are part of each CDR3. The D gene is left open where the match is weak. Size is stated for part of the rows, as once, few or many counts, or as a class when the clone is expanded.

v_call	d_call	clone_size	j_call	cdr3_nt	cdr3_aa
TRBV11-2	TRBD2	-	TRBJ2-1	TGTGCCAGCAGCTTAGGGCGGTGGACTAGCGACCTTAGCTCCTACAATGAGCAGTTCTTC	CASSLGRWTSDLSSYNEQFF
TRBV29-1	TRBD2	-	TRBJ2-7	TGCAGCGTGAGGGGTGGACTAGCGGGATTTACGGGCCACGAGCAGTACTTC	CSVRGGLAGFTGHEQYF
TRBV7-2	TRBD2	many	TRBJ2-5	TGTGCCAGCAGCTTAGAGTTAGCGGGGGGGCAAGAGACCCAGTACTTC	CASSLELAGGQETQYF
TRBV12-3/TRBV12-4	-	many	TRBJ1-2	TGTGGGTCGACCATCGGGGTAGGCGGCTACACCTTC	CGSTIGVGGYTF
TRBV4-2	-	few	TRBJ2-7	TGTGCCAGCAGCCAAGATGGGTGGGGCTACGAGCAGTACTTC	CASSQDGWGYEQYF
TRBV4-2	-	many	TRBJ1-1	TGTGCCAGCTCCAGCATGAACACTGAAGCTTTCTTT	CASSSMNTEAFF
TRBV7-2	-	-	TRBJ2-7	TGTGCCAGCAGCCCAATCAGTGCGGGGCACTACGAGCAGTACTTC	CASSPISAGHYEQYF
TRBV30	-	many	TRBJ1-1	TGTGCCTGGAGGGCCCTGGACTTTGGTGAAGCTTTCTTT	CAWRALDFGEAFF
TRBV20-1	TRBD1	few	TRBJ1-4	TGCAGTGCTGGACAGGGGGCGAGTGAAAAACTGTTTTTT	CSAGQGASEKLFF
TRBV6-1	-	few	TRBJ2-3	TGTGCCAGCAGTGAAGTTCCAGGGCGAGGCGATACGCAGTATTTT	CASSEVPGRGDTQYF
TRBV3-1	-	-	TRBJ2-6	TGTGCCAGCAGCCTAAGACAGGGGGCCAACGTCCTGACTTTC	CASSLRQGANVLTF
TRBV27	-	-	TRBJ2-1	TGTGCCAGCAGTTTATCCAGAGACCTTGGGCAGTTCTTC	CASSLSRDLGQFF
TRBV6-6	TRBD2	few	TRBJ2-7	TGTGCCAGCACCTTTTCTAGCGGATTCTCCTACGAGCAGTACTTC	CASTFSSGFSYEQYF
TRBV6-2/TRBV6-3	-	few	TRBJ2-1	TGTGCCAGCAGCCATCTAGCGCCCACCTACAATGAGCAGTTCTTC	CASSHLAPTYNEQFF
TRBV4-3	TRBD2	-	TRBJ2-3	TGCGCCAGCAGCCAAGGAGCGGGAGATCGACGAGATACGCAGTATTTT	CASSQGAGDRRDTQYF
TRBV7-2	TRBD2	many	TRBJ2-5	TGTGCCAGCAGCTCGCGGGGGGGCATCCAAGAGACCCAGTACTTC	CASSSRGGIQETQYF
TRBV3-1	-	-	TRBJ2-1	TGTGCCAGCAGCCAAGATGGGCAGGGGGGATACAATGAGCAGTTCTTC	CASSQDGQGGYNEQFF
TRBV19	-	few	TRBJ1-2	TGTGCCAGTAGTACCGGCTATGGCTACACCTTC	CASSTGYGYTF
TRBV4-2	-	-	TRBJ2-2	TGTGCCAGCAGCCAAGCAGGGGTCACCGGGGAGCTGTTTTTT	CASSQAGVTGELFF
TRBV5-1	-	-	TRBJ2-3	TGCGCCAGCAGCTTCAATATCAAGGGGTTAGATACGCAGTATTTT	CASSFNIKGLDTQYF
TRBV7-2	TRBD1	many	TRBJ2-7	TGTGCCAGCAGCGCACGACAGGGCTACGAGCAGTACTTC	CASSARQGYEQYF
TRBV9	TRBD1	-	TRBJ2-3	TGTGCCAGCAGCGCCGGGACAGGGAAGGCAGATACGCAGTATTTT	CASSAGTGKADTQYF
TRBV19	-	few	TRBJ1-1	TGTGCCAGTACGGACTTCACTGAAGCTTTCTTT	CASTDFTEAFF
TRBV30	TRBD1	few	TRBJ1-2	TGTGCCCGGGATAGAACGGGACAGGGCGACTATGGCTACACCTTC	CARDRTGQGDYGYTF
TRBV12-3/TRBV12-4	-	-	TRBJ1-5	TGTGCCAGCAGTTTATGGGGTGACAATCAGCCCCAGCATTTT	CASSLWGDNQPQHF
TRBV2	-	few	TRBJ2-2	TGTGCCAGCAATAGCGGAAGAACAGCCGGGGAGCTGTTTTTT	CASNSGRTAGELFF
TRBV2	-	few	TRBJ2-1	TGTGCCAGCAGTGAGGACAGAGGTAGGAATGAGCAGTTCTTC	CASSEDRGRNEQFF
TRBV12-3/TRBV12-4	-	few	TRBJ2-7	TGTGCCAGCAGTTTCCAGACCGCTACCGAGCAGTACTTC	CASSFQTATEQYF
TRBV12-3/TRBV12-4	TRBD2	-	TRBJ2-7	TGTGCCAGCAGTCCGGCCGCCGGGACTAACTTCGAGCAGTACTTC	CASSPAAGTNFEQYF
TRBV5-1	-	few	TRBJ1-1	TGCGCCAGCAGCGGGGGGACGGAGAACACTGAAGCTTTCTTT	CASSGGTENTEAFF
TRBV11-2	-	once	TRBJ2-1	TGTGCCAGCAGTCGGACCCTAGGGAATATCTGGGCGGTGAATGAGCAGTTCTTC	CASSRTLGNIWAVNEQFF
TRBV5-1	TRBD1	-	TRBJ1-6	TGCGCCAGCAGCACGACAGGGGCCAGGGATAATTCACCCCTCCACTTT	CASSTTGARDNSPLHF
TRBV12-3/TRBV12-4	-	many	TRBJ2-7	TGTGCCAGCAGTTTAGTGGGACTCTCGCCCTACGAGCAGTACTTC	CASSLVGLSPYEQYF
TRBV5-1	TRBD1	-	TRBJ1-1	TGCGCCAGCAGCTTAACAGGGGGCACGAACACTGAAGCTTTCTTT	CASSLTGGTNTEAFF
TRBV7-7	TRBD2	-	TRBJ2-1	TGTGCTAGCAGCTTAAGCGCGACTAGCTTGGCGGACGTTCATGAGCAGTTCTTC	CASSLSATSLADVHEQFF
TRBV20-1	-	many	TRBJ2-6	TGCAGTGCTTCTCCAGGGATCTCTGGGGCCAACGTCCTGACTTTC	CSASPGISGANVLTF
TRBV12-3/TRBV12-4	TRBD1	-	TRBJ1-2	TGTGCCAGCAGTTTAGCTCAGGGGGCAGGGACCTTC	CASSLAQGAGTF
TRBV7-2	-	few	TRBJ2-2	TGTGCCAGCAGCTTCCCGGGACTGCCCGGGACCGGGGAGCTGTTTTTT	CASSFPGLPGTGELFF
TRBV19	-	-	TRBJ1-2	TGTGCCAGTAGTACGTTCCTGTATGGCTACACCTTC	CASSTFLYGYTF
TRBV20-1	-	few	TRBJ1-5	TGCAGTGCTAGACCCTGGCATTTT	CSARPWHF
TRBV7-2	TRBD2	-	TRBJ2-7	TGTGCCAGCAGCTTTTGGCTAGCGGCCTCCTACGAGCAGTACTTC	CASSFWLAASYEQYF
TRBV4-1	TRBD2	few	TRBJ2-1	TGCGCCAGCAGCCAAGTAGTTCTAGCGGGGCCGGATGAGCAGTTCTTC	CASSQVVLAGPDEQFF
TRBV9	-	-	TRBJ2-2	TGTGCCAGCAGCTCTTCCGGGACCCCGAACACCGGGGAGCTGTTTTTT	CASSSSGTPNTGELFF
TRBV5-1	TRBD2	many	TRBJ2-4	TGCGCCAGCAGCTTGACGGGGAGGGGCATTCAGTACTTC	CASSLTGRGIQYF
TRBV7-2	-	few	TRBJ2-7	TGTGCCAGCAGCTCCCCGGGCAGGGTGCACTACGAGCAGTACTTC	CASSSPGRVHYEQYF
TRBV4-2	-	many	TRBJ2-5	TGTGCCAGCAGCCAAAAAGACCAAGAGACCCAGTACTTC	CASSQKDQETQYF
TRBV7-2	TRBD2	-	TRBJ2-3	TGTGCCAGCAGCCCGCCGGGACTAGCGGTCACGATGACGCAGTATTTT	CASSPPGLAVTMTQYF
TRBV6-5	TRBD1	many	TRBJ1-1	TGTGCCAGCAGTTACGAGGGGACAGGGGCCCGAGCTTTCTTT	CASSYEGTGARAFF
TRBV4-3	TRBD2	-	TRBJ2-2	TGCGCCAGCAGCCCGACTCCGGGAGGCACCGGGGAGCTGTTTTTT	CASSPTPGGTGELFF
TRBV3-1	-	few	TRBJ1-1	TGTGCCAGCAGCCAAGTAGGAGTCAGCCTGAACACTGAAGCTTTCTTT	CASSQVGVSLNTEAFF
TRBV5-1	TRBD1	-	TRBJ1-2	TGCGCCAGCAGCTTGGACGACAGGGTCGACGGCTACACCTTC	CASSLDDRVDGYTF
TRBV13	TRBD2	many	TRBJ2-2	TGTGCCAGCAGCTGGACTAGCGGGAGGGTCGCGAACACCGGGGAGCTGTTTTTT	CASSWTSGRVANTGELFF
TRBV4-3	-	many	TRBJ2-4	TGCGCCAGCAGCCAAATCGAGGGACTTGGGAACATTCAGTACTTC	CASSQIEGLGNIQYF
TRBV6-1	-	few	TRBJ2-5	TGTGCCAGCAGCGATCAAGGGACTGCTCAAGAGACCCAGTACTTC	CASSDQGTAQETQYF
TRBV7-9	-	few	TRBJ1-1	TGTGCCAGCAGCTTAGGCCCCGCGACAGAAGCTTTCTTT	CASSLGPATEAFF
TRBV6-4	-	-	TRBJ2-1	TGTGCCAGCAGTGACTCAGACGGGTACAATGAGCAGTTCTTC	CASSDSDGYNEQFF
TRBV7-9	TRBD1	-	TRBJ2-7	TGTGCCAGCAGCAAAGGGACAGGGGGCTACGAGCAGTACTTC	CASSKGTGGYEQYF
TRBV5-1	TRBD2	few	TRBJ2-5	TGCGCCAGCAGCTTCGAGGGAGGGACGGAGACCCAGTACTTC	CASSFEGGTETQYF